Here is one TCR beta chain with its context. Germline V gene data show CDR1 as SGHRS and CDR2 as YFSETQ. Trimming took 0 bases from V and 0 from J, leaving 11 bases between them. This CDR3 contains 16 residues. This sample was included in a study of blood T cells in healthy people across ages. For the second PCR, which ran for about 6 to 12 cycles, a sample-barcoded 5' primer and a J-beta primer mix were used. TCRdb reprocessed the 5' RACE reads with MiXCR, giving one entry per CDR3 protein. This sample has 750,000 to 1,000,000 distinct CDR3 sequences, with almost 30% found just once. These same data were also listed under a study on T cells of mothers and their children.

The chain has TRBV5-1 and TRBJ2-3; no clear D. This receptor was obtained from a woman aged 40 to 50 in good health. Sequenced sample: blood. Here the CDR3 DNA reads TGCGCCAGCAGCTTGGACGGCCTTCCAAGCACAGATACGCAGTATTTT. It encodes CASSLDGLPSTDTQYF.